One and the same sample provided the 29 T cell receptor beta chains below, sequenced in a study of regulatory T cells in long-lasting Graves disease listed by TCRdb under 2021. The method behind the library was multiplex PCR. The sequencer listed for this sample is Illumina HiSeq 4000. To build TCR beta libraries, CDR3 regions were amplified by Arm-PCR using iRepertoire HTBI primers. TCRdb cleaned the public reads at Q25 with fastp, built clones with MiXCR and kept in-frame beta chains. Rows with a matching CDR3 protein are joined into one entry that keeps the most common DNA and genes. The sample table lists roughly 610,000 distinct CDR3 sequences, roughly 15% of them with a count of one. The ten largest account for about 11% of the sample. The label giving this sample's time point can be read as: newly diagnosed GD, antithyroid drugs for less than 3 months. For both TCR sequencing and RNA sequencing, RNA was extracted from PBMCs in TRIzol.

This same sample was also part of a study on T cells in Graves' hyperthyroidism and ophthalmopathy.

Here the sequenced sample was peripheral blood mononuclear cells (PBMCs), taken at new diagnosis, from a patient treated with antithyroid drugs. The receptors originated from a man aged 18 to 29 with Graves disease. Donor details come from another sample of the same person, matched by shared clones.

The chain recombines TRBV24-1 with TRBJ1-5; 7 bases are a match to TRBD1. Germline loops: CDR1 KGHDR, CDR2 SFDVKD. The CDR3 contains 14 residues. V gave up 4 bases and J gave up 5 bases; unmatched junction bases: 4. CDR3 residues: CATSEGTVYQPQHF. CDR3 nucleotide sequence: TGTGCCACCAGTGAGGGGACAGTCTATCAGCCCCAGCATTTT.

V gene TRBV30 combines with J gene TRBJ1-5; a possible D gene is TRBD1 (5 bases). With 5 bases removed from V and 2 bases from J, the gap between germline ends came to 13 bases. This CDR3 has 14 residues. Germline V lookup: CDR1 GTSNPN, CDR2 SVGIG (reference sequence). The CDR3: CAWGEGGGNQPQHF. In DNA, the CDR3 is TGTGCCTGGGGAGAGGGAGGGGGCAATCAGCCCCAGCATTTT.

This clonotype has only a few counts. The gene calls are TRBV7-2 and TRBJ2-1; D remains unclear. Looked up from germline, CDR1 is SGHTA and CDR2 is FQGNSA. This CDR3 spans 18 amino acids. V lost 1 base and J lost 13, with 29 bases in between. The chain's CDR3 is CASSLVAVLSSTHDLQFF. CDR3 DNA: TGTGCCAGCAGCTTAGTTGCGGTTCTGAGTTCCACTCACGACCTCCAGTTCTTC.

V usage is TRBV4-2 and J usage is TRBJ2-3; 8 bases align to TRBD2. The DNA end favors TRBJ2-5, so the J call may be wrong. CDR3 size: 14 residues. Germline values: CDR1 LGHNA, CDR2 YNFKEQ. CDR3: CASSLSGRRETQYF. The CDR3 DNA sequence: TGTGCCAGCAGCCTAAGCGGGAGAAGGGAGACCCAGTACTTC.

This clonotype was picked up many times. This chain connects TRBV7-9 to TRBJ2-7, with a tentative D call TRBD1 (5 bases). CDR1 is SEHNR, CDR2 FQNEAQ, per germline (reference sequence). Trimming took off 1 base at V and 2 bases at J, with 9 bases between the two ends. The CDR3 loop spans 14 amino acids. CDR3 in DNA: TGTGCCAGCAGCTTAGTACCAGGGACCTACGAGCAGTACTTC. Translating gives CASSLVPGTYEQYF.

In this sample, this clonotype turned up many times. V gene TRBV12-3 or TRBV12-4 combines with J gene TRBJ2-7; 10 nucleotides match TRBD2. V lost 3 bases to trimming and J lost 5 bases; unmatched junction nucleotides: 7. The CDR3 extends over 15 amino acids. The CDR3: CASSFWPSGSHEQYF. CDR3 nucleotide sequence: TGTGCCAGCAGTTTCTGGCCTAGCGGGAGTCACGAGCAGTACTTC.

This sequence joins TRBV20-1 and TRBJ1-1; TRBD1 agrees at 7 bases. Unmatched junction bases numbered 5, after V lost 0 bases and J lost 4 bases. CDR1 and CDR2 from the germline V gene are DFQATT and SNEGSKA (reference sequence). The CDR3 has 14 amino acids. As DNA, the CDR3 is TGCAGTGCTAGAGATGGGACAGAGCCCACTGAAGCTTTCTTT. The encoded protein is CSARDGTEPTEAFF.

The V and J genes are TRBV30 and TRBJ2-4, with D unclear. CDR3 length: 11 amino acids. Germline V gives CDR1 GTSNPN, CDR2 SVGIG (reference sequence). Trimming pared 2 bases from V and 8 bases from J, leaving 7 bases between. CDR3 sequence: CAWSPRDIQYF. CDR3 sequence (DNA): TGTGCCTGGAGTCCCCGGGACATTCAGTACTTC.

The rearrangement uses TRBV4-2 and TRBJ1-1; 9 bases are a match to TRBD1. V dropped 1 base and J dropped 1; count of bases not matched to a gene: 1. Germline V CDR1 and CDR2: LGHNA, YNFKEQ. This CDR3 contains 15 residues. The CDR3 protein is CASSQAGQGNTEAFF. CDR3 sequence (DNA): TGTGCCAGCAGCCAAGCGGGACAGGGGAACACTGAAGCTTTCTTT.

Ten or more counts support this clonotype. This rearrangement joins TRBV6-5 to TRBJ2-7; 11 nucleotides line up with TRBD2. CDR1 is MNHEY and CDR2 is SVGAGI in the germline V gene. This CDR3 region has 15 residues. Trimming cost V 0 bases and J 2 bases; bases outside gene matches: 0. CDR3 DNA sequence: TGTGCCAGCAGTTACTCGACTAGCGGGGCCTACGAGCAGTACTTC. Translated: CASSYSTSGAYEQYF.

The chain couples TRBV19 to TRBJ1-3, with D possibly TRBD1 on 5 matching bases. V lost 5 bases and J 0 bases, leaving 14 bases between the germline ends. Germline lookup yields CDR1 LNHDA and CDR2 SQIVND (reference sequence). The CDR3 extends over 16 amino acids. The CDR3 coding sequence is TGTGCCAGTAGTGACCAGGGCCATTACTCTGGAAACACCATATATTTT. Residues: CASSDQGHYSGNTIYF. Looking up the rest from reference TRBV19 and TRBJ1-3 gives the full variable domain: DGGITQSPKYLFRKEGQNVTLSCEQNLNHDAMYWYRQDPGQGLRLIYYSQIVNDFQKGDIAEGYSVSREKKESFPLTVTSAQKNPTAFYLCASSDQGHYSGNTIYFGEGSWLTVV.

This CDR3 reads CASSPQGGGLSRTDTQYF. The CDR3 bases are TGTGCCAGCAGCCCGCAGGGGGGAGGACTTTCTAGAACAGATACGCAGTATTTT. The chain recombines TRBV9 with TRBJ2-3, with a possible D match to TRBD1 (7 bases). Germline CDR1 SGDLS, CDR2 YYNGEE. Trimming removed 4 bases at V and 3 bases at J, with 24 bases between. This CDR3 is 18 amino acids long.

This clonotype was counted a single time. This sequence joins TRBV5-6 and TRBJ2-3; TRBD2 matches 7 bases. V gave up 1 base and J gave up 1 base; unmatched junction bases: 3. Per germline, CDR1 SGHDT and CDR2 YYEEEE. The CDR3 loop spans 15 amino acids. CDR3 sequence: CASSLLLAGTDTQYF. In nucleotides, the CDR3 is TGTGCCAGCAGCTTGCTCCTAGCGGGCACAGATACGCAGTATTTT.

A word on this clonotype: An end of the junction differs from the germline gene, which may be a read error. The gene calls are TRBV10-1 and TRBJ2-5, with a tentative D call TRBD2 (5 bases). The germline V gene has CDR1 WNHNN and CDR2 SYGVQD (reference sequence). The CDR3 has 13 amino acids. The CDR3 coding sequence is TGCGCCGGCAGTTATACTAGGGATGAGACCCAGTACTTC. This gives the protein CAGSYTRDETQYF.

The sample holds many counts of this clonotype. The chain recombines TRBV30 with TRBJ2-7; unclear D gene. Trimming cost V 6 bases and J 2 bases, with 17 bases left between them. This CDR3 has 14 residues. Germline CDR1 reads GTSNPN; CDR2 reads SVGIG (reference sequence). CDR3 region: CACLTPHPTYEQYF. The CDR3 DNA follows: TGTGCCTGCCTCACACCGCACCCAACCTACGAGCAGTACTTC. The full variable domain, its missing parts supplied by reference TRBV30 and TRBJ2-7, is SQTIHQWPATLVQPVGSPLSLECTVEGTSNPNLYWYRQAAGRGLQLLFYSVGIGQISSEVPQNLSASRPQDRQFILSSKKLLLSDSGFYLCACLTPHPTYEQYFGPGTRLTVT.

This clonotype was recorded many times. The chain has TRBV13 and TRBJ2-7; D uncertain. V shed 3 bases and J shed 7 bases, with 10 bases lying between them. The CDR3 has 12 amino acids. The V gene's germline CDR1 is PRHDT and CDR2 FYEKMQ (reference sequence). CDR3 sequence: CASSFIKGEQYF. As DNA, the CDR3 is TGTGCCAGCAGCTTTATTAAGGGAGAGCAGTACTTC.

This clonotype was observed a handful of times. This chain joins TRBV9 and TRBJ2-5; 10 positions agree with TRBD1. J gave up 1 base and V 0 bases, and 6 bases lay outside the gene matches. CDR3 length: 17 residues. Germline V CDR1 and CDR2: SGDLS, YYNGEE. As DNA, the CDR3 is TGTGCCAGCAGCGTAGGACAGGGGGCGTTATTCCAAGAGACCCAGTACTTC. Its translation is CASSVGQGALFQETQYF.

The CDR3 region is CASSRIDRGGQPQHF. CDR3 coding DNA: TGTGCCAGTAGTAGAATCGACAGGGGAGGTCAGCCCCAGCATTTT. The chain uses TRBV19 and TRBJ1-5, with 8 bases that match TRBD1. This CDR3 contains 15 residues. Germline V gene data show CDR1 as LNHDA and CDR2 as SQIVND (reference sequence). Losses at the gene ends were 4 bases for V and 6 bases for J; bases not matched to a gene: 8.

This clonotype was recorded at least ten times. The J gene is TRBJ2-5, the V gene TRBV12-3 or TRBV12-4; D may be TRBD2 (6 bases). V shed 5 bases and J shed 3 bases, with 13 bases lying between them. CDR3 length equals 14 residues. CDR3 sequence (DNA): TGTGCCAGCAGTCCCACCCGGAGGGAAGAGACCCAGTACTTC. The encoded protein is CASSPTRREETQYF.

The chain joins TRBV10-3 to TRBJ2-7, with D maybe TRBD1 (8 bases). With 6 bases removed from V and 7 bases from J, the gap between germline ends came to 22 bases. The CDR3 consists of 15 residues. Germline assignment: CDR1 ENHRY and CDR2 SYGVKD. The CDR3 region is CAISQGAGVLEEQYF. The CDR3 DNA reads as TGTGCCATCAGCCAGGGGGCGGGGGTACTGGAGGAGCAGTACTTC.

This chain uses TRBV12-3 or TRBV12-4 with TRBJ1-2; 9 bases match TRBD1. J gave up 3 bases and V 6 bases, and 5 bases lay outside the gene matches. The CDR3 is made up of 14 amino acids. DNA of the CDR3: TGTGCCAGCAGCGAACAGGGGGCGTACTATGGCTACACCTTC. Its translation is CASSEQGAYYGYTF.

This clonotype was seen many times. CDR3: CASSYFSDSYEQYF. The CDR3 coding sequence is TGTGCCAGCAGTTACTTCAGCGACTCCTACGAGCAGTACTTC. The chain employs TRBV6-5 and TRBJ2-7; no firm D call. CDR3 length: 14 amino acids. Germline CDR1 MNHEY, CDR2 SVGAGI. V was pared by 1 base and J by 0 bases, with 7 bases between.

This clonotype was seen only a few times. The rearrangement uses TRBV20-1 and TRBJ2-1; D gene ambiguous. Trimming took 4 bases from V and 0 from J, leaving 13 bases between them. CDR3 length equals 15 residues. The germline CDR1 and CDR2 sequences are DFQATT and SNEGSKA (reference sequence). The CDR3 sequence is CSATFGRSSYNEQFF. CDR3 nucleotide sequence: TGCAGTGCTACCTTCGGGCGGAGCTCCTACAATGAGCAGTTCTTC.

A word on this clonotype: The junction shows a germline mismatch at one end, possibly a read error. The chain recombines TRBV7-9 with TRBJ2-1; no clear D. The CDR3 runs to 12 residues. Germline values: CDR1 SEHNR, CDR2 FQNEAQ (reference sequence). CDR3 protein: CASSESYTEQFF. CDR3 bases: TGTGCCAGCAGCGAGAGCTACACTGAGCAGTTCTTC.

Only a few counts were recorded for this clonotype. J is TRBJ2-1 and V is TRBV20-1; 15 nucleotides line up with TRBD2. The CDR3 runs 17 residues. In germline, CDR1 is DFQATT, CDR2 SNEGSKA (reference sequence). Trimming removed 3 bases from V and 8 bases from J; junction bases left unmatched: 11. The CDR3, as DNA: TGCAGTGCTAGGCCGGGACTAGCGGGAGGCCAAATCCATGAGCAGTTCTTC. It translates to CSARPGLAGGQIHEQFF.

This clonotype showed up many times. The genes are TRBV15 and TRBJ2-7; a possible D gene is TRBD2 (6 bases). Trimming stripped 1 base from V and 0 bases from J, with 16 bases between. This CDR3 has 17 residues. Germline CDR1 reads LNHNV; CDR2 reads YYDKDF (reference sequence). CDR3 in DNA: TGTGCCACCAGCAGAGGGTTAGGGGACTTGCCCTCCTACGAGCAGTACTTC. It translates to CATSRGLGDLPSYEQYF. Based on the CDR3 plus reference TRBV15 and TRBJ2-7, the full variable domain is DAMVIQNPRYQVTQFGKPVTLSCSQTLNHNVMYWYQQKSSQAPKLLFHYYDKDFNNEADTPDNFQSRRPNTSFCFLDIRSPGLGDTAMYLCATSRGLGDLPSYEQYFGPGTRLTVT.

This clonotype was counted at least ten times. V gene TRBV27 combines with J gene TRBJ2-2; the D gene is possibly TRBD1 (6 bases). This CDR3 comprises 14 residues. V dropped 4 bases and J dropped 5 bases, with 11 bases sitting between them. Germline loops: CDR1 MNHEY, CDR2 SMNVEV (reference sequence). The CDR3 loop reads CASSSRGSTGELFF. The CDR3 DNA is TGTGCCAGCAGTTCCAGGGGATCAACCGGGGAGCTGTTTTTT.

This clonotype was seen a single time. One junction end does not reproduce the germline sequence, and a read error may be involved. The chain is built from TRBV19 and TRBJ2-3; 11 nucleotides match TRBD1. Germline V gene sequence: CDR1 LNHDA, CDR2 SQIVND (reference sequence). CDR3 size: 15 residues. The CDR3 DNA sequence: TGTGCCAGTAGACCACGGACAGGGGGCACGGATACGCAGTATTTT. This encodes CASRPRTGGTDTQYF.

This clonotype was counted between two and nine times. The genes are TRBV19 and TRBJ2-1, with D maybe TRBD1 (7 bases). CDR1 is LNHDA, CDR2 SQIVND, per germline (reference sequence). This CDR3 contains 13 residues. Deletions cut 4 bases from V and 7 bases from J, with 11 bases between. CDR3: CASSTGGWNEQFF. CDR3 coding DNA: TGTGCCAGTAGTACAGGGGGGTGGAATGAGCAGTTCTTC.